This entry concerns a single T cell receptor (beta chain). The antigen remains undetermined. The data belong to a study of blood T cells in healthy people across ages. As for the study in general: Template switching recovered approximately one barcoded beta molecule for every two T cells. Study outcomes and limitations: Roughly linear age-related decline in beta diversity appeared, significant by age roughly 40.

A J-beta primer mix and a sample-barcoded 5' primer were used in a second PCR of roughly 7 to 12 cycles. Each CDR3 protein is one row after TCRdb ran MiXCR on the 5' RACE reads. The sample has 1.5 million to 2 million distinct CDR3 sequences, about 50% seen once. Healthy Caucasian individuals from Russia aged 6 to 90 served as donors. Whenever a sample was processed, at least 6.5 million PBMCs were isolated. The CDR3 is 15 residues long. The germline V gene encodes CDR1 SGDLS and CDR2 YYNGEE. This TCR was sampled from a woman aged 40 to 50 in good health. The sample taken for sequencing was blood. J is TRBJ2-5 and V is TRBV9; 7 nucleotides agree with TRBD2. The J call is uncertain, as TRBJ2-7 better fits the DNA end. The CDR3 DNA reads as TGTGCCAGCAGCGTAGGTGGGGGGGAGTTCTACGAGCAGTACTTC. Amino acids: CASSVGGGEFYEQYF.